This T cell receptor beta chain is drawn from a study of shared clonotypes between healthy human individuals. General study results and limits: Naive CD4 clonotypes were shared across several donors at about 5%. Non-shared clonotypes had lower generation probabilities than clonotypes shared by all four sorted-subset donors.

Details on this clone: The antigen remains undetermined.

The study separated CD4+ cells into CD45RA+ naive and CD45RA-negative memory subsets. Original data processing: Without quality scores, immunoSEQ junctional reads could not be filtered like full-length reads. Generated by immunoSEQ multiplex PCR, the TCRdb table keeps only in-frame clones and is missing some. V and J calls and clone size are as listed in that table; D and trimming were resolved from the DNA. The table lists 2 million to 2.5 million clones, roughly 95% of them singletons. The CDR3 is made up of 11 amino acids. V was clipped by 1 base and J by 9 bases, with 7 bases between them. Germline CDR1 and CDR2: LNHDA and SQIVND (reference sequence).

The receptor's source is a man younger than 35 in good health. The chain couples TRBV19 to TRBJ2-7; no definite D call. The sequenced material came from naive CD4+ T cells sorted from blood. Subset noted: CD45RA+ positively selected. In nucleotides, the CDR3 is TGTGCCAGTAGTATAGGCCCCTGGCAGTACTTC. Translated, it gives CASSIGPWQYF.